A single sample is the source of the 29 T cell receptor beta chains below, sequenced in a study of cytomegalovirus exposure and HLA in healthy donors listed by TCRdb under 2017. The receptor library was made with the immunoSEQ multiplex PCR assay. For the multiplex PCR, a mixture combining 60 forward primers for TCR Vbeta segments and 13 reverse primers for TCR Jbeta segments was used. TCRdb stores this immuneACCESS table with in-frame sequences only. Part of the clones is absent; in the studies checked, under half of the shortfall reflects unresolved V genes, and no reason is known for the rest. The sample data list about 94,000 clones, and less than 8% of these were observed just once. The ten most abundant clones make up about 2% of the sample. Sequencing used PBMCs. These receptors all come from a man aged 45-60 years in good health and CMV-seronegative.

This clone was recorded a few times. The chain couples TRBV7-9 to TRBJ2-7; 9 bases line up with TRBD2. J was trimmed by 5 bases and V by 3 bases; bases with no gene match: 20. The CDR3 spans 19 residues. Per the germline V gene, CDR1 is SEHNR and CDR2 is FQNEAQ (reference sequence). CDR3 coding DNA: TGTGCCAGCAGCTTGAGACCTGGATTAGCGGGGGCCCGGGAGGACGAGCAGTACTTC. Its translation: CASSLRPGLAGAREDEQYF.

This clone was detected only a few times. The CDR3 spells CASSEFQGLRAEAFF. DNA of the CDR3: TGCGCCAGCAGTGAATTTCAGGGGCTGAGGGCTGAAGCTTTCTTT. This rearrangement joins TRBV10-2 to TRBJ1-1; the D gene is possibly TRBD1 (6 bases). This CDR3 has 15 residues. Trimming pared 3 bases from V and 6 bases from J, leaving 17 bases between. CDR1 and CDR2 (germline): WSHSY, SAAADI.

This clone has more than one count but fewer than ten. The chain employs TRBV6-5 and TRBJ2-7, with 8 bases lining up with TRBD1. J lost 2 bases, V lost 6 bases, and 6 bases had no gene match. Per the germline V gene, CDR1 is MNHEY and CDR2 is SVGAGI. The CDR3 runs 14 residues. Written as DNA, the CDR3 is TGTGCCAGCAGCCGGGACAGGACGACCTACGAGCAGTACTTC. Its translation is CASSRDRTTYEQYF.

This clone was seen a few times. The V and J genes are TRBV5-1 and TRBJ2-5; D perhaps matches TRBD2 (5 bases). Germline CDR1 reads SGHRS; CDR2 reads YFSETQ. This CDR3 has 12 residues. Trimming took off 3 bases at V and 5 bases at J, with 8 bases between the two ends. CDR3 residues: CASSSGGETQYF. CDR3 DNA sequence: TGCGCCAGCAGCTCGGGCGGGGAGACCCAGTACTTC.

The table lists this clone with a few counts. The V and J genes are TRBV7-9 and TRBJ2-3; D is ambiguous. The germline V gene encodes CDR1 SEHNR and CDR2 FQNEAQ (reference sequence). Between the trimmed V and J ends, which lost 6 bases and 0 bases, there was a span of 10 bases. The CDR3 is 14 amino acids. In DNA, the CDR3 is TGTGCCAGCAGATCCCGACTGAGCACAGATACGCAGTATTTT. Translated: CASRSRLSTDTQYF.

This clone was seen more than once but under ten times. The rearrangement links TRBV19 to TRBJ2-1, with 14 bases aligning to TRBD2. The CDR3 extends over 17 amino acids. The germline CDR1 and CDR2 sequences are LNHDA and SQIVND (reference sequence). Germline trimming cut 5 bases from V and 4 bases from J; bases unmatched to any gene: 7. CDR3 sequence reads: CASSLGRTSGRYNEQFF. Here the CDR3 DNA reads TGTGCCAGTAGTCTCGGCCGGACTAGCGGGAGGTACAATGAGCAGTTCTTC.

This chain uses TRBV9 with TRBJ2-1, with TRBD2 identical over 7 bases. J gave up 0 bases and V 0 bases, and 0 bases lay outside the gene matches. This CDR3 is 15 amino acids long. Per germline, CDR1 SGDLS and CDR2 YYNGEE. The CDR3 bases are TGTGCCAGCAGCGTAGTAGCGGGCTCCTACAATGAGCAGTTCTTC. Translating it yields CASSVVAGSYNEQFF. Together with reference TRBV9 and TRBJ2-1, the CDR3 gives the full variable domain: DSGVTQTPKHLITATGQRVTLRCSPRSGDLSVYWYQQSLDQGLQFLIQYYNGEERAKGNILERFSAQQFPDLHSELNLSSLELGDSALYFCASSVVAGSYNEQFFGPGTRLTVL.

A few counts support this clone. This chain connects TRBV6-6 to TRBJ2-5, with a possible D match to TRBD2 (5 bases). This CDR3 has 15 residues. V lost 6 bases and J 5 bases, leaving 19 bases between the germline ends. Germline lookup yields CDR1 MNHNY and CDR2 SVGAGI (reference sequence). CDR3 loop: CASSTPGKAVETQYF. The DNA of the CDR3 is TGTGCCAGCAGCACCCCCGGGAAGGCGGTGGAGACCCAGTACTTC.

The chain carries TRBV11-2 and TRBJ2-5; 8 bases fit TRBD2. Germline CDR1 is SGHAT and CDR2 is FQNNGV. The CDR3 totals 16 residues. The V gene end was trimmed by 1 base and the J gene end by 1 base; junction bases not matched to a gene: 5. The CDR3 bases are TGTGCCAGCAGCTTAGTAGGACTAGCCATCCAAGAGACCCAGTACTTC. Protein sequence: CASSLVGLAIQETQYF.

This clone turned up a few times. J is TRBJ1-2 and V is TRBV6-5, with a possible D match to TRBD1 (6 bases). This CDR3 has 12 residues. Germline CDR1 is MNHEY and CDR2 is SVGAGI. The ends were cut back, 6 bases at V and 6 bases at J, with 11 bases in the middle. The CDR3 sequence is CASRQGVNGYTF. The CDR3 bases are TGTGCCAGCAGACAGGGAGTAAATGGCTACACCTTC.

The V gene is TRBV30, the J gene TRBJ2-1, with D maybe TRBD2 (6 bases). V lost 3 bases and J lost 9, with 18 bases in between. The CDR3 sequence is 14 residues long. Germline lookup yields CDR1 GTSNPN and CDR2 SVGIG (reference sequence). As DNA, the CDR3 is TGTGCCTGGAGATCGAGACTAGTCTATAGTGAGCAGTTCTTC. Translation: CAWRSRLVYSEQFF.

In its sample, this clone was seen a few times. The junction departs from germline at one end; a sequencing error may be responsible. The rearrangement uses TRBV7-7 and TRBJ2-3, with 7 bases fitting TRBD2. CDR3 length equals 14 residues. The germline CDR1 and CDR2 sequences are SSHAT and FNYEAQ (reference sequence). CDR3 in DNA: TGTGCTAGCAGCCAAGGACTAGGCACAGATACGCAGTATTTT. It yields the protein CASSQGLGTDTQYF.

This clone was counted only a few times. The V call is TRBV14, the J call TRBJ2-7, with 9 bases aligning to TRBD1. Germline CDR1 is SGHDN and CDR2 is FVKESK. V was pared by 0 bases and J by 2 bases, with 8 bases of the junction left unmatched. The CDR3 loop spans 17 amino acids. The CDR3 DNA reads as TGTGCCAGCAGCCAAGACCCAAGGACAGGGGTGGCCTACGAGCAGTACTTC. Translation gives CASSQDPRTGVAYEQYF. The complete variable domain, with remaining parts taken from reference TRBV14 and TRBJ2-7, reads EAGVTQFPSHSVIEKGQTVTLRCDPISGHDNLYWYRRVMGKEIKFLLHFVKESKQDESGMPNNRFLAERTGGTYSTLKVQPAELEDSGVYFCASSQDPRTGVAYEQYFGPGTRLTVT.

This clone came up a few times. The chain combines TRBV4-1 with TRBJ2-3, with TRBD2 matching 9 bases. The CDR3 has 18 residues. J gave up 2 bases and V 4 bases, and 13 bases lay outside the gene matches. The germline V gene encodes CDR1 MGHRA and CDR2 YSYEKL. CDR3 bases: TGCGCCAGCAGCCCAACAAGGGCAGCGGGGGGACTCACAGATACGCAGTATTTT. This codes for CASSPTRAAGGLTDTQYF.

The chain recombines TRBV29-1 with TRBJ1-1; the D is unclear. Germline lookup yields CDR1 SQVTM and CDR2 ANQGSEA. The CDR3 runs to 14 residues. Trimming pared 0 bases from V and 1 base from J, leaving 9 bases between. CDR3 bases: TGCAGCGTTGAAGATCCGGGGAGGAACACTGAAGCTTTCTTT. It specifies CSVEDPGRNTEAFF.

Only a few counts were recorded for this clone. The chain carries TRBV6-4 and TRBJ1-6, with a weak D call TRBD1 (6 bases). CDR1 and CDR2 from the germline V gene are MRHNA and SNTAGT. The CDR3 runs to 13 residues. Between the trimmed V and J ends, which lost 3 bases and 7 bases, there was a span of 7 bases. The CDR3 nucleotides read TGTGCCAGCAGTGAGGGGGCGAATTCACCCCTCCACTTT. Translation: CASSEGANSPLHF.

This clone has just a few counts. The rearrangement uses TRBV5-6 and TRBJ1-6; the D is unclear. Germline V gene lookup returns CDR1 SGHDT and CDR2 YYEEEE. V was pared by 4 bases and J by 9 bases, with 14 bases between. This CDR3 has 14 residues. CDR3 in DNA: TGTGCCAGCAGCCCCCGCGCCCGGGGTTCACCCCTCCACTTT. It encodes CASSPRARGSPLHF.

This clone was counted only a few times. The rearrangement uses TRBV28 and TRBJ1-6; 9 bases map to TRBD1. The CDR3 loop spans 15 amino acids. V lost 5 bases, J lost 9 bases, and 8 bases stayed unmatched. Germline V gene data show CDR1 as MDHEN and CDR2 as SYDVKM. Written as DNA, the CDR3 is TGTGCCAGCAGTACCACCGGGACAGGGTTTTCACCCCTCCACTTT. Protein sequence: CASSTTGTGFSPLHF.

The chain is built from TRBV2 and TRBJ1-5; D uncertain. The CDR3 sequence is 15 residues long. V dropped 3 bases and J dropped 2 bases, with 11 bases sitting between them. Germline-derived CDR1 and CDR2 are SNHLY and FYNNEI. The CDR3: CASSERQSGNQPQHF. CDR3 sequence (DNA): TGTGCCAGCAGTGAGAGGCAAAGTGGCAATCAGCCCCAGCATTTT.

The V gene is TRBV5-1, the J gene TRBJ2-2; 10 positions agree with TRBD2. CDR3 size: 15 residues. V lost 4 bases to trimming and J lost 6 bases; unmatched junction nucleotides: 6. Germline V gene data show CDR1 as SGHRS and CDR2 as YFSETQ. The CDR3 DNA sequence: TGCGCCAGCAGCAGTCTAGCGGGAGTTCCCGGGGAGCTGTTTTTT. Encoded protein: CASSSLAGVPGELFF.

The rearrangement joins TRBV5-6 to TRBJ2-4; the D gene is possibly TRBD2 (6 bases). The CDR3 covers 17 residues. Trimming shortened V by 0 bases and J by 7 bases, and 20 bases separated the two germline ends. The germline V gene has CDR1 SGHDT and CDR2 YYEEEE. The CDR3 reads CASSLDLGGRSQNIQYF. The CDR3 region has the DNA TGTGCCAGCAGCTTGGACCTGGGGGGAAGGTCGCAGAACATTCAGTACTTC.

This chain uses TRBV7-3 with TRBJ2-3; D possibly corresponds to TRBD2 (6 bases). This CDR3 has 15 amino acids. CDR1 SGHTA and CDR2 FQGTGA come from the germline V gene. The ends were cut back, 4 bases at V and 2 bases at J, with 13 bases in the middle. The CDR3 DNA is TGTGCCAGCAGCTGGGGGAGGCGGAACACAGATACGCAGTATTTT. It specifies CASSWGRRNTDTQYF.

The chain couples TRBV5-6 to TRBJ2-6, with unresolved D. Trimming left V 5 bases short and J 3 bases short, with 12 bases between. This CDR3 comprises 15 residues. Germline V gives CDR1 SGHDT, CDR2 YYEEEE. The CDR3 DNA follows: TGTGCCAGCAGTACAACAGTCCTTGGGGCCAACGTCCTGACTTTC. Encoded protein: CASSTTVLGANVLTF.

The rearrangement joins TRBV6-5 to TRBJ2-1; 9 bases are shared with TRBD2. After removal of 4 bases from V and 0 bases from J, the junction contained 4 bases not matched to a gene. Germline lookup yields CDR1 MNHEY and CDR2 SVGAGI. The CDR3 has 16 residues. The CDR3 nucleotides are TGTGCCAGCAGTTCTTTAGCGGGGGCCTCCTACAATGAGCAGTTCTTC. Residues: CASSSLAGASYNEQFF.

This clone was seen a handful of times. DNA of the CDR3: TGTGCCAGCAGCTTAGGGGTACAGGGTTCCACTGAAGCTTTCTTT. This encodes CASSLGVQGSTEAFF. This rearrangement joins TRBV7-9 to TRBJ1-1; possibly TRBD1 for D (6 bases). The germline V gene has CDR1 SEHNR and CDR2 FQNEAQ (reference sequence). CDR3 length: 15 amino acids. Trimming left V 1 base short and J 4 bases short, with 13 bases between. Full variable domain (outside the CDR3, taken from reference TRBV7-9 and TRBJ1-1): DTGVSQNPRHKITKRGQNVTFRCDPISEHNRLYWYRQTLGQGPEFLTYFQNEAQLEKSRLLSDRFSAERPKGSFSTLEIQRTEQGDSAMYLCASSLGVQGSTEAFFGQGTRLTVV.

This clone was seen only a few times. V and J are TRBV11-2 and TRBJ2-1, with D possibly matching TRBD1 (6 bases). The CDR3 is 15 residues long. Trimming cost V 7 bases and J 6 bases, with 19 bases left between them. Germline V lookup: CDR1 SGHAT, CDR2 FQNNGV. In DNA form, the CDR3 reads TGTGCCAGCACATGGAGACAGGTCCGGCTCAATGAGCAGTTCTTC. The encoded protein is CASTWRQVRLNEQFF.

The chain joins TRBV18 to TRBJ1-1, with 7 bases lining up with TRBD1. J was trimmed by 3 bases and V by 3 bases; bases with no gene match: 1. The CDR3 covers 13 residues. The germline V gene has CDR1 KGHSH and CDR2 LQKENI. CDR3 DNA sequence: TGTGCCAGCTCACCCAGGGGGGACACTGAAGCTTTCTTT. It is translated as CASSPRGDTEAFF.

This clone was seen a handful of times. The CDR3 here is CASSSKGGNQPQHF. CDR3 coding DNA: TGTGCCAGCAGCTCCAAGGGGGGGAATCAGCCCCAGCATTTT. V is TRBV7-8 and J is TRBJ1-5; D might be TRBD1 (6 bases). The CDR3 runs to 14 residues. Germline V gives CDR1 SGHVS, CDR2 FQNEAQ. V lost 4 bases and J 4 bases, leaving 11 bases between the germline ends.

This clone was seen a handful of times. The chain links TRBV6-5 to TRBJ1-1, with D maybe TRBD1 (6 bases). V was cut by 6 bases and J by 0 bases, with 14 bases left in between. Germline V gene sequence: CDR1 MNHEY, CDR2 SVGAGI. The CDR3 spans 15 residues. The DNA for the CDR3 is TGTGCCAGCAGGCCCCCGGGACAACTGAACACTGAAGCTTTCTTT. Protein product: CASRPPGQLNTEAFF.